One sample yielded the 5 T cell receptor beta chains listed below, sequenced in a study of CD8 T cells in Susac syndrome. Reverse transcription used roughly 0.5 to 1 ug RNA and random hexamers. TCRdb re-called the immunoSEQ multiplex PCR reads through MiXCR, storing one row per CDR3 protein. The sample lists some 240,000 distinct CDR3 sequences, about 95% occurring once. What was sequenced was CD4+ T cells from PBMCs. The source of these receptors is a human donor with Susac syndrome.

The CDR3 DNA is TGCAGCGTTGAAGAGGGGAAGGGGAGAGCCTGGGGAGAGACCCAGTACTTC. Residues: CSVEEGKGRAWGETQYF. The rearrangement joins TRBV29-1 to TRBJ2-5, with D perhaps being TRBD1 or TRBD2 (5 bases each). Trimming removed 0 bases from V and 4 bases from J, with 21 bases in between. Germline CDR1 reads SQVTM; CDR2 reads ANQGSEA. This CDR3 region has 17 residues.

The chain employs TRBV11-3 and TRBJ1-5; no firm D call. Germline CDR1 and CDR2: SGHNT and YENEEA. The CDR3 is 14 residues long. Trimming took off 5 bases at V and 10 bases at J, with 18 bases between the two ends. The CDR3 DNA is TGTGCCAGCAGCATAAGACCAGCGACGGAACCCCAGCATTTT. This encodes CASSIRPATEPQHF.

The V call is TRBV28, the J call TRBJ1-5, with D possibly matching TRBD1 (5 bases). The CDR3 contains 14 residues. The V gene lost 3 bases and the J gene lost 3 bases, with 9 bases spanning the gap. The germline CDR1 and CDR2 sequences are MDHEN and SYDVKM. The CDR3 region is CASSFQGNNQPQHF. In DNA, the CDR3 is TGTGCCAGCAGTTTTCAGGGAAACAATCAGCCCCAGCATTTT.

The gene calls are TRBV18 and TRBJ2-3; 8 bases are a match to TRBD1. With V trimmed by 3 bases and J by 1 base, 6 bases remained unmatched. CDR1 and CDR2 (germline): KGHSH, LQKENI. This CDR3 has 16 residues. The CDR3 here is CASSPPQGEGTDTQYF. In DNA, the CDR3 is TGTGCCAGCTCACCCCCACAGGGGGAGGGCACAGATACGCAGTATTTT.

The V gene is TRBV20-1, the J gene TRBJ2-5, with D perhaps TRBD2 (6 bases). The V and J ends lost 6 bases and 0 bases respectively, with 17 bases between them. This CDR3 comprises 15 residues. The V gene's germline CDR1 is DFQATT and CDR2 SNEGSKA (reference sequence). CDR3 in DNA: TGCAGTGCCAACAAAGCTAGCGACAACCAAGAGACCCAGTACTTC. Residues: CSANKASDNQETQYF.